The clone carrying this T cell receptor (beta chain) occurred once. The data are from a study of shared clonotypes between healthy human individuals. V lost 3 bases, J lost 0 bases, and 4 bases stayed unmatched. Germline assignment: CDR1 SGHNT and CDR2 YYREEE (reference sequence). This CDR3 spans 15 amino acids. CD45RO-negative cells were positively selected for CCR7, leaving out terminally differentiated effector memory CD45RA+ cells. TCRdb's copy holds only in-frame clones and misses some; the assay was immunoSEQ multiplex PCR. The sample shows around 2,000,000 clones, roughly 95% of them seen only once.

The source is a man in his late teens or twenties in good health. The sequencing sample was made of naive CD8+ T cells sorted from blood. This rearrangement joins TRBV5-4 to TRBJ2-3; the match to TRBD1 covers 7 bases. This CDR3 reads CASSWGTASTDTQYF. The DNA for the CDR3 is TGTGCCAGCAGCTGGGGGACAGCTAGCACAGATACGCAGTATTTT. Combining the CDR3 with reference TRBV5-4 and TRBJ2-3 gives the whole variable domain ETGVTQSPTHLIKTRGQQVTLRCSSQSGHNTVSWYQQALGQGPQFIFQYYREEENGRGNFPPRFSGLQFPNYSSELNVNALELDDSALYLCASSWGTASTDTQYFGPGTRLTVL.